This TCR beta chain was retrieved from a study of blood T cell repertoires in COVID-19. CDR1 and CDR2 (germline): SGHDT, YYEEEE. This CDR3 has 15 amino acids. The ends lost 0 bases at V and 2 bases at J; junction bases unmatched: 2. Method: immunoSEQ multiplex PCR; TCRdb's copy keeps in-frame clones and lacks some. The sample holds more than 70,000 clones, more than 75% seen once. This chain connects TRBV5-6 to TRBJ1-2; 9 nucleotides match TRBD1. This TCR derives from a human donor in a cohort sampled during active COVID-19. Sequenced input: peripheral blood. For the CDR3, the DNA is TGTGCCAGCAGCTTGGGGGGACAGGGAAACTATGGCTACACCTTC. Translation gives CASSLGGQGNYGYTF. The whole variable domain, filled in from reference TRBV5-6 and TRBJ1-2, reads DAGVTQSPTHLIKTRGQQVTLRCSPKSGHDTVSWYQQALGQGPQFIFQYYEEEERQRGNFPDRFSGHQFPNYSSELNVNALLLGDSALYLCASSLGGQGNYGYTFGSGTRLTVV.